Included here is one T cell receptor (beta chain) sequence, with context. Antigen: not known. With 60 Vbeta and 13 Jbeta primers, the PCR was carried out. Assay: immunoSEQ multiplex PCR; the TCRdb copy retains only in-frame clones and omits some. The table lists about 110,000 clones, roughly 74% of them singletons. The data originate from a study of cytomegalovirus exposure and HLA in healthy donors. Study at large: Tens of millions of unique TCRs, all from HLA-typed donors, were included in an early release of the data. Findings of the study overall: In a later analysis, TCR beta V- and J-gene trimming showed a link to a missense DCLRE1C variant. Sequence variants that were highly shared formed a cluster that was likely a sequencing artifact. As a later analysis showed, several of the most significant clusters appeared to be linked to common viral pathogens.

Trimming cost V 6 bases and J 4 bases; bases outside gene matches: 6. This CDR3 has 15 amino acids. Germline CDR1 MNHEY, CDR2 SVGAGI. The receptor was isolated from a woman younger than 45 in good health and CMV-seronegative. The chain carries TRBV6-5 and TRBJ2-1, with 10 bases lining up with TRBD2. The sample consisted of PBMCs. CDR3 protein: CASRSPSGSYNEQFF. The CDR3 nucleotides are TGTGCCAGCAGATCCCCTAGCGGGAGTTACAATGAGCAGTTCTTC.